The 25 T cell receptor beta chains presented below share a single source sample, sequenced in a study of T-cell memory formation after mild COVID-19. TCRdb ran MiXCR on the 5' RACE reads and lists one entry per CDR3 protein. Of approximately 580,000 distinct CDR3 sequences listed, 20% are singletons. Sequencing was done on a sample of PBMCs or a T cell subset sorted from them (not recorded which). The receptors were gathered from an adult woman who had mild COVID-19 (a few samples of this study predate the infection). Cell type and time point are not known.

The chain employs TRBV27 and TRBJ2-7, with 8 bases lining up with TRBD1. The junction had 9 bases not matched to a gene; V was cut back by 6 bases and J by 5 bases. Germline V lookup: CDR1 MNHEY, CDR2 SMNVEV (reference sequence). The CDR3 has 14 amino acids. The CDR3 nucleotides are TGTGCCAGCAGACTCTGGACAGGGAGGAACGAGCAGTACTTC. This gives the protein CASRLWTGRNEQYF.

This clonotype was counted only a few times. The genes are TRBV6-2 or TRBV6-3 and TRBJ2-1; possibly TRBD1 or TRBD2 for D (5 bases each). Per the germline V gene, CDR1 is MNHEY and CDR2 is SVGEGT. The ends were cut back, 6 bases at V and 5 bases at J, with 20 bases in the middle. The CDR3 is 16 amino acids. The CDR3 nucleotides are TGTGCCAGCAGCCCCGCCGGGACGGCTATCAACAATGAGCAGTTCTTC. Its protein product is CASSPAGTAINNEQFF.

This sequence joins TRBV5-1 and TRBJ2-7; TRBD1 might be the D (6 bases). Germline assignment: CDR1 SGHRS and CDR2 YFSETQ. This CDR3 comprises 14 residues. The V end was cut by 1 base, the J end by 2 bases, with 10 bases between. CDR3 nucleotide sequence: TGCGCCAGCAGCTTGCGGACAGCGACCTACGAGCAGTACTTC. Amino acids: CASSLRTATYEQYF.

The CDR3 loop reads CASSQYADEQYF. The DNA for the CDR3 is TGTGCCAGCAGCCAATATGCGGACGAGCAGTACTTC. The V call is TRBV14, the J call TRBJ2-7, with unresolved D. Looked up from germline, CDR1 is SGHDN and CDR2 is FVKESK. Trimming cost V 2 bases and J 5 bases, with 7 bases left between them. CDR3 length: 12 residues.

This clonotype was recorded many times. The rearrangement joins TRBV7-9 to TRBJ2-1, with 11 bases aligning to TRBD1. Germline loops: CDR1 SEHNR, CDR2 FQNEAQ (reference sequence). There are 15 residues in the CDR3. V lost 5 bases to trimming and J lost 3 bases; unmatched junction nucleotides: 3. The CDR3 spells CASSLGQGVYNEQFF. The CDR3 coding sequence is TGTGCCAGCAGCCTGGGACAGGGGGTCTACAATGAGCAGTTCTTC.

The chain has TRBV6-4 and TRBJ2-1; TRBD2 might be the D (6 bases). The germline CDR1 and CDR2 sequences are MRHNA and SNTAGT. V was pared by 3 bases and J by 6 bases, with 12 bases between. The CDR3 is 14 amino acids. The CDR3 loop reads CASSEEGSPNEQFF. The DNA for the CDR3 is TGTGCCAGCAGTGAGGAGGGTAGCCCCAATGAGCAGTTCTTC.

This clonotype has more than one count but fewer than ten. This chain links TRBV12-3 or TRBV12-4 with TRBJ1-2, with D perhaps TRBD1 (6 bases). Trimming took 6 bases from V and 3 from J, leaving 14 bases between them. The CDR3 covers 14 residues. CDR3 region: CASSVQGLDYGYTF. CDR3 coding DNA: TGTGCCAGCAGCGTACAGGGTCTTGACTATGGCTACACCTTC.

The CDR3 DNA reads TGCGCCAGCAGCCAAGACGGGGTACTGAACTTGGAAGCTTTCTTT. It yields the protein CASSQDGVLNLEAFF. The chain carries TRBV4-1 and TRBJ1-1; D unresolved. V lost 0 bases and J 8 bases, leaving 16 bases between the germline ends. Germline V gives CDR1 MGHRA, CDR2 YSYEKL. The CDR3 runs to 15 residues.

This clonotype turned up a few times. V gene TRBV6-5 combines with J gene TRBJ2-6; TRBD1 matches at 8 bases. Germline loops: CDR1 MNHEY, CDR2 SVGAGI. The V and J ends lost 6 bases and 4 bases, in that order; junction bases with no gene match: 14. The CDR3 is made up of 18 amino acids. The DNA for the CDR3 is TGTGCCAGCAGGTCAGGGACAGGATATACTCTGGGGGCCAACGTCCTGACTTTC. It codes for CASRSGTGYTLGANVLTF.

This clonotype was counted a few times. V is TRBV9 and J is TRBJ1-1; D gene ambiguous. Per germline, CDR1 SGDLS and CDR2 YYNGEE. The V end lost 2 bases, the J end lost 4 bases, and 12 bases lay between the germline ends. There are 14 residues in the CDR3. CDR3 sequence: CASSVVGQVTEAFF. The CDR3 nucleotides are TGTGCCAGCAGCGTTGTAGGGCAGGTCACTGAAGCTTTCTTT. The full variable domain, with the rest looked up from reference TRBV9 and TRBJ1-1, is DSGVTQTPKHLITATGQRVTLRCSPRSGDLSVYWYQQSLDQGLQFLIQYYNGEERAKGNILERFSAQQFPDLHSELNLSSLELGDSALYFCASSVVGQVTEAFFGQGTRLTVV.

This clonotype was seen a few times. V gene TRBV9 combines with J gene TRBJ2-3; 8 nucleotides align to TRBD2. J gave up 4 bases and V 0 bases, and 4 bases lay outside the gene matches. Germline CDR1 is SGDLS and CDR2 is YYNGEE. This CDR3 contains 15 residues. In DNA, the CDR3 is TGTGCCAGCAGCGTAGTCAGCGGGGGTTCAGATACGCAGTATTTT. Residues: CASSVVSGGSDTQYF.

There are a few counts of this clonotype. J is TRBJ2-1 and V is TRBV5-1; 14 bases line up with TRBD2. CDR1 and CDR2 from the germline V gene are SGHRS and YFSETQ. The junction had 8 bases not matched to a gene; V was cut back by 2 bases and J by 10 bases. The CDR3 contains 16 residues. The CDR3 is CASSFRLAGGKNEQFF. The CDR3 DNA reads TGCGCCAGCAGCTTTAGACTAGCGGGAGGGAAGAACGAGCAGTTCTTC.

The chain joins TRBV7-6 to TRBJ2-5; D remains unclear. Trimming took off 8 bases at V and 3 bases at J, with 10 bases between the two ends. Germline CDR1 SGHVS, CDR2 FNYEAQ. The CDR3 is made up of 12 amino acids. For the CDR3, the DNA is TGTGCCAGCTCTAGGCCCGAAGAGACCCAGTACTTC. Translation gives CASSRPEETQYF.

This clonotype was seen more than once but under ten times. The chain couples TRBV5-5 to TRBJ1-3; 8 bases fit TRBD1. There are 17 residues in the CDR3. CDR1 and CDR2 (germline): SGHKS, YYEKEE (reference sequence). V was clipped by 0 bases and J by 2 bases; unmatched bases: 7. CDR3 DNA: TGTGCCAGCAGCTTGGCCCCCACGACAGGGGCTGGAAACACCATATATTTT. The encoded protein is CASSLAPTTGAGNTIYF.

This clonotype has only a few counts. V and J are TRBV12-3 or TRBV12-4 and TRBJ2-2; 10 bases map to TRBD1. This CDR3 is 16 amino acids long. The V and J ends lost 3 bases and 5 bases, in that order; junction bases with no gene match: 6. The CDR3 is CASSLDRGILTGELFF. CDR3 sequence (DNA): TGTGCCAGCAGTTTGGACAGGGGGATTTTAACCGGGGAGCTGTTTTTT.

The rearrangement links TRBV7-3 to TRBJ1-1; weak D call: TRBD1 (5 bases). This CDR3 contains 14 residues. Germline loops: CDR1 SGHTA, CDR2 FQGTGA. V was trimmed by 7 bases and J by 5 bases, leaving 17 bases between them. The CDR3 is CASNQGTQGTEAFF. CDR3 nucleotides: TGTGCCAGCAACCAAGGGACCCAAGGAACTGAAGCTTTCTTT.

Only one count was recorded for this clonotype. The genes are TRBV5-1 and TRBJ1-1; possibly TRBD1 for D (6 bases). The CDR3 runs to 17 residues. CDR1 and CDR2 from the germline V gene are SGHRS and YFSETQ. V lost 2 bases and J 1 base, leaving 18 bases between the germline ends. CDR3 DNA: TGCGCCAGCAGCTTCAAAATGATAGACAGGACGAACACTGAAGCTTTCTTT. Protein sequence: CASSFKMIDRTNTEAFF.

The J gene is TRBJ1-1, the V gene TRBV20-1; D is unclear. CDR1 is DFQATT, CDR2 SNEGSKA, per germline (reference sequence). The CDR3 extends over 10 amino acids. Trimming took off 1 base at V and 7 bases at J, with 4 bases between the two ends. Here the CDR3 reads CSARVVEAFF. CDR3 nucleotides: TGCAGTGCTAGAGTAGTTGAAGCTTTCTTT.

This chain's CDR3 is CAISEFENEQFF. The CDR3 DNA sequence: TGTGCCATCAGTGAGTTCGAGAATGAGCAGTTCTTC. The chain recombines TRBV10-3 with TRBJ2-1; no reliable D call. The germline V and J ends were trimmed by 1 base and 7 bases, with 5 bases remaining between them. Germline lookup yields CDR1 ENHRY and CDR2 SYGVKD. This CDR3 comprises 12 residues.

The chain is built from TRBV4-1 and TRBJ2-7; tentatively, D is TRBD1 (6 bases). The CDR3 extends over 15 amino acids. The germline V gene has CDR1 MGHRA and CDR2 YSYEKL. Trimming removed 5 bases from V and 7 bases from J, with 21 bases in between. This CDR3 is CASSSGGNRVGEQYF. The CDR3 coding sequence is TGCGCCAGCAGCTCTGGGGGAAACAGGGTGGGAGAGCAGTACTTC.

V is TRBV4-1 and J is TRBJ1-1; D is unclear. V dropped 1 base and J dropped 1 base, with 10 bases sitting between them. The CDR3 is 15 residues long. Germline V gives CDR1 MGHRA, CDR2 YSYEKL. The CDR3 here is CASSQVRHRNTEAFF. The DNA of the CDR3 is TGCGCCAGCAGCCAAGTGAGGCACCGGAACACTGAAGCTTTCTTT.

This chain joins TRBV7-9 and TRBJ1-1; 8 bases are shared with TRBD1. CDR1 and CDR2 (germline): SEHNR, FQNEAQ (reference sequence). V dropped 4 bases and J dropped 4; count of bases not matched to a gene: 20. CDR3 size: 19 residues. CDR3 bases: TGTGCCAGCAGCTCTACCCCATTGACGACAGGGGCAGGGAGCACTGAAGCTTTCTTT. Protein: CASSSTPLTTGAGSTEAFF.

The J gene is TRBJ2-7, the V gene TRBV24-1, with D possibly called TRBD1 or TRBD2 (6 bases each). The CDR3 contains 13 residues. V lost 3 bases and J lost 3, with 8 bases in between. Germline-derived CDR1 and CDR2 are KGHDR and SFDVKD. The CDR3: CATSDGGHYEQYF. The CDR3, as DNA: TGTGCCACCAGTGATGGGGGGCACTACGAGCAGTACTTC.

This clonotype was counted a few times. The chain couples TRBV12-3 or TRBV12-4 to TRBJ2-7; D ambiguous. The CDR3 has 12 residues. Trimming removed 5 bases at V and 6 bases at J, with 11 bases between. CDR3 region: CASSNNQGEQYF. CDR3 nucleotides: TGTGCCAGCAGTAATAATCAAGGCGAGCAGTACTTC.

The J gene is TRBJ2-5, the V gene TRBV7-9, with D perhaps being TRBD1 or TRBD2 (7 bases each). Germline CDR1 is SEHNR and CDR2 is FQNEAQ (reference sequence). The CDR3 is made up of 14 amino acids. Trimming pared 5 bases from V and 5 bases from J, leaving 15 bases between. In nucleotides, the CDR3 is TGTGCCAGCAGCCCGAGACAGGGAGGGGAGACCCAGTACTTC. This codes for CASSPRQGGETQYF.